This is a list of T cell receptor beta chains from one sample in a study of T cells in Graves' hyperthyroidism and ophthalmopathy. TCRdb used MiXCR to reprocess the multiplex PCR reads, holding one entry per CDR3 protein. The table shows 480,000 or so distinct CDR3 sequences, with 40% to 50% occurring only once. The sequenced sample consisted of peripheral blood or thyroid tissue (not recorded which). All receptors derive from an adult woman with Graves' disease, either hyperthyroidism or ophthalmopathy (not recorded which). Each CDR3 is given with its conserved first and last residue. A D gene is named only where the DNA matches it firmly. Not all rows give a size; the values are once, few, many and, for expanded clones, a class.

CDR3: CSVAMWTGGQETQYF; DNA: TGCAGCGTGGCCATGTGGACAGGGGGCCAAGAGACCCAGTACTTC; size: .; D: TRBD1; V: TRBV29-1; J: TRBJ2-5
CDR3: CASSQASYEQYF; DNA: TGTGCCAGCAGCCAAGCCTCCTACGAGCAGTACTTC; size: .; D: .; V: TRBV3-1; J: TRBJ2-7
CDR3: CASSGGTGGMNTGELFF; DNA: TGTGCCAGCAGCGGTGGGACAGGGGGTATGAACACCGGGGAGCTGTTTTTT; size: .; D: TRBD1; V: TRBV9; J: TRBJ2-2
CDR3: CASSLARTGSGYTF; DNA: TGTGCCAGCAGCTTGGCCCGGACAGGGTCTGGCTACACCTTC; size: once; D: TRBD1; V: TRBV5-4; J: TRBJ1-2
CDR3: CASETGAVNLHF; DNA: TGTGCCAGCGAGACAGGGGCGGTAAATCTGCACTTC; size: many; D: TRBD1; V: TRBV2; J: TRBJ2-7
CDR3: CASSEGGAGTGQTQYF; DNA: TGTGCCAGCAGTGAAGGAGGGGCAGGGACCGGGCAGACCCAGTACTTC; size: .; D: .; V: TRBV2; J: TRBJ2-5
CDR3: CASSLYFEQYF; DNA: TGTGCCAGCAGCTTATATTTCGAGCAGTACTTC; size: .; D: .; V: TRBV7-2; J: TRBJ2-7
CDR3: CAISLSRGSQYF; DNA: TGTGCCATCAGTCTTTCGCGGGGGTCCCAGTACTTC; size: few; D: TRBD2; V: TRBV10-3; J: TRBJ2-5
CDR3: CATSANRDTGELFF; DNA: TGTGCCACCAGTGCTAACAGGGATACCGGGGAGCTGTTTTTT; size: .; D: .; V: TRBV24-1; J: TRBJ2-2
CDR3: CASSERTSGVYEQYF; DNA: TGTGCCAGCAGTGAACGGACTAGCGGGGTCTACGAGCAGTACTTC; size: once; D: TRBD2; V: TRBV25-1; J: TRBJ2-7
CDR3: CASRGGDNRAVWGEQYF; DNA: TGTGCCAGCAGGGGGGGGGATAACAGGGCAGTTTGGGGAGAGCAGTACTTC; size: .; D: .; V: TRBV12-3/TRBV12-4; J: TRBJ2-7
CDR3: CASSLVSREKLFF; DNA: TGTGCCAGCAGCTTAGTTTCCAGAGAAAAACTGTTTTTT; size: many; D: .; V: TRBV7-2; J: TRBJ1-4
CDR3: CATSRGGNNGYTF; DNA: TGTGCCACCAGCAGAGGTGGGAATAATGGCTACACCTTC; size: .; D: .; V: TRBV15; J: TRBJ1-2
CDR3: CASSRLPAGSQGTQYF; DNA: TGTGCCAGCAGCCGACTTCCGGCAGGGAGCCAAGGGACCCAGTACTTC; size: .; D: .; V: TRBV7-9; J: TRBJ2-5
CDR3: CASSTPQGGETQYF; DNA: TGTGCCAGTAGTACTCCACAGGGAGGAGAGACCCAGTACTTC; size: .; D: .; V: TRBV19; J: TRBJ2-5
CDR3: CASRLTGLALSGELFF; DNA: TGTGCCAGCAGACTGACGGGACTAGCGTTGTCCGGGGAGCTGTTTTTT; size: .; D: TRBD2; V: TRBV6-6; J: TRBJ2-2
CDR3: CASSFADSLGKLFF; DNA: TGTGCCAGCAGTTTTGCAGACAGTTTGGGAAAACTGTTTTTT; size: many; D: .; V: TRBV11-2; J: TRBJ1-4
CDR3: CASSLQGAGELFF; DNA: TGTGCCAGCAGTTTGCAGGGTGCAGGGGAGCTGTTTTTT; size: many; D: .; V: TRBV12-3/TRBV12-4; J: TRBJ2-2
CDR3: CSAEVLAASTDTQYF; DNA: TGCAGTGCCGAAGTACTAGCGGCTAGCACAGATACGCAGTATTTT; size: .; D: TRBD2; V: TRBV20-1; J: TRBJ2-3
CDR3: CASSIPGAPAGYTF; DNA: TGTGCCAGCAGCATACCCGGGGCCCCGGCAGGCTACACCTTC; size: .; D: .; V: TRBV7-2; J: TRBJ1-2
CDR3: CSAVPWTYSNQPQHF; DNA: TGCAGTGCCGTTCCTTGGACCTATAGCAATCAGCCCCAGCATTTT; size: many; D: .; V: TRBV20-1; J: TRBJ1-5
CDR3: CSAQPPPGQGSYEQYF; DNA: TGCAGTGCCCAACCTCCACCGGGACAGGGAAGCTACGAGCAGTACTTC; size: few; D: TRBD1; V: TRBV20-1; J: TRBJ2-7
CDR3: CASSLTDSYEQYF; DNA: TGTGCCAGCAGCTTGACGGACTCCTACGAGCAGTACTTC; size: many; D: .; V: TRBV7-8; J: TRBJ2-7
CDR3: CASSPQAITFSGNTIYF; DNA: TGTGCCAGCAGCCCGCAGGCTATAACTTTTTCTGGAAACACCATATATTTT; size: few; D: .; V: TRBV7-9; J: TRBJ1-3
CDR3: CASSHPTGRGTEAFF; DNA: TGTGCCAGCTCACATCCGACAGGGCGGGGCACTGAAGCTTTCTTT; size: few; D: TRBD1; V: TRBV18; J: TRBJ1-1
CDR3: CASSPVGYNNYGYTF; DNA: TGTGCCAGCAGCCCCGTCGGGTACAATAACTATGGCTACACCTTC; size: .; D: .; V: TRBV28; J: TRBJ1-2
CDR3: CASSEARQGEIYEKLFF; DNA: TGTGCCAGCAGTGAAGCGCGGCAGGGGGAGATTTATGAAAAACTGTTTTTT; size: .; D: TRBD1; V: TRBV6-1; J: TRBJ1-4